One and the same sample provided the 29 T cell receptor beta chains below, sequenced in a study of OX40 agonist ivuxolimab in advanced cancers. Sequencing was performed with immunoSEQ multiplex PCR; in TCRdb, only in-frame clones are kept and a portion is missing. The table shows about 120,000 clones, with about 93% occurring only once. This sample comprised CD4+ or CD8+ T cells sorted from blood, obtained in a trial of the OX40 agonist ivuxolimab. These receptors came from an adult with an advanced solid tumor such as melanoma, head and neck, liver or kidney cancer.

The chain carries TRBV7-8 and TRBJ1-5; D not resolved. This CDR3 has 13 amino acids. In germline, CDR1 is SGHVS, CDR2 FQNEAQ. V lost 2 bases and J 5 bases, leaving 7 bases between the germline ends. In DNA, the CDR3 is TGTGCCAGCAGCTTATCCTGGGATCAGCCCCAGCATTTT. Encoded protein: CASSLSWDQPQHF. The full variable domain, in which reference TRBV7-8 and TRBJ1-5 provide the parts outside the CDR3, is GAGVSQSPRYKVAKRGQDVALRCDPISGHVSLFWYQQALGQGPEFLTYFQNEAQLDKSGLPSDRFFAERPEGSVSTLKIQRTQQEDSAVYLCASSLSWDQPQHFGDGTRLSIL.

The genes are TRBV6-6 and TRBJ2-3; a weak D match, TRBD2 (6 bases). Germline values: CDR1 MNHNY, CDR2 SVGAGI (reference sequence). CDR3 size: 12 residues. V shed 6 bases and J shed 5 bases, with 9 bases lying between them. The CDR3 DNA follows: TGTGCCAGCAGCGCCGGGGGAGATACGCAGTATTTT. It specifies CASSAGGDTQYF.

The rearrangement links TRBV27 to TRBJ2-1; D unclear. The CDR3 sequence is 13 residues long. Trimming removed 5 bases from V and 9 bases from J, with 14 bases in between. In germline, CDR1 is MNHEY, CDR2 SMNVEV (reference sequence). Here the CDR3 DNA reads TGTGCCAGCAGTCTTACCCCCCTGGGTGAGCAGTTCTTC. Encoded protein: CASSLTPLGEQFF.

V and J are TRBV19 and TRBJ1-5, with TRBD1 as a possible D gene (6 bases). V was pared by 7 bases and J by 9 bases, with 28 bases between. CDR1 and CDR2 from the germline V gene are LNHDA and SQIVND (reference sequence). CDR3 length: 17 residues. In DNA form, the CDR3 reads TGTGCCAGTACCGAAGGAGGGACACGGACCACCAATTGGCCCCAGCATTTT. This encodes CASTEGGTRTTNWPQHF.

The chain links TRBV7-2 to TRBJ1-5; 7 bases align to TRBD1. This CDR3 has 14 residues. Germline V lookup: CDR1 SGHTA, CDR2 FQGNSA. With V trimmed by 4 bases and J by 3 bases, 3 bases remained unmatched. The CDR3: CASSSDRVNQPQHF. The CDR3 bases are TGTGCCAGCAGCTCTGACAGGGTCAATCAGCCCCAGCATTTT.

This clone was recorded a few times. CDR3 sequence reads: CASSPTGTRSYNEQFF. CDR3 nucleotide sequence: TGCGCCAGCAGCCCGACCGGGACTAGATCCTACAATGAGCAGTTCTTC. This rearrangement joins TRBV4-1 to TRBJ2-1; 8 bases line up with TRBD2. Per germline, CDR1 MGHRA and CDR2 YSYEKL. With V trimmed by 4 bases and J by 1 base, 6 bases remained unmatched. This CDR3 spans 16 amino acids.

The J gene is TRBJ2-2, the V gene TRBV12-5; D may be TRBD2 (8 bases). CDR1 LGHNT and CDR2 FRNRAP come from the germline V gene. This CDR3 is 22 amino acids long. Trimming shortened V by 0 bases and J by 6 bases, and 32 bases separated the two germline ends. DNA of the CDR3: TGTGCTAGTGGTTTGGTAAGAGGGGCAGGGGGACTAGAAAGCCGACTATCCGGGGAGCTGTTTTTT. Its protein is CASGLVRGAGGLESRLSGELFF.

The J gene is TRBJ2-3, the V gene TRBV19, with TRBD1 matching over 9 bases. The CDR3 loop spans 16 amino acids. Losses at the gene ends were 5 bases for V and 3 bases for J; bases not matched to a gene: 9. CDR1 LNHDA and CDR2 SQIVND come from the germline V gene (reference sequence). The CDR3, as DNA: TGTGCCAGTAGTTTTGACCGGGACAGGGTAACAGATACGCAGTATTTT. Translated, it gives CASSFDRDRVTDTQYF.

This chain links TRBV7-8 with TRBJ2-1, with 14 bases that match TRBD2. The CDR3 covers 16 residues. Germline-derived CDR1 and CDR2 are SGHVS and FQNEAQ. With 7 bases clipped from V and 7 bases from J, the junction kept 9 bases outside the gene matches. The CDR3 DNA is TGTGCCAGCATACCCGGGACTAGCGGGAGAGGGAATGAGCAGTTCTTC. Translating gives CASIPGTSGRGNEQFF.

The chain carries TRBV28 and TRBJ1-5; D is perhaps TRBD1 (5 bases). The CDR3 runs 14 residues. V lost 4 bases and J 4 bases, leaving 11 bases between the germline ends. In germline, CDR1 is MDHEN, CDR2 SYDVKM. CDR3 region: CASSSGHINQPQHF. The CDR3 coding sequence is TGTGCCAGCAGTTCAGGACACATTAATCAGCCCCAGCATTTT. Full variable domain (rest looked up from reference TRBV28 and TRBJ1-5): DVKVTQSSRYLVKRTGEKVFLECVQDMDHENMFWYRQDPGLGLRLIYFSYDVKMKEKGDIPEGYSVSREKKERFSLILESASTNQTSMYLCASSSGHINQPQHFGDGTRLSIL.

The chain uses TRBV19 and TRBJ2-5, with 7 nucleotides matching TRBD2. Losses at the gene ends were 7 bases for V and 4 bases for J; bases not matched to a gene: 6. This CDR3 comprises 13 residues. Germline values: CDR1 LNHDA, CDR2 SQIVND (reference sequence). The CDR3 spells CASTGREGETQYF. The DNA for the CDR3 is TGTGCCAGTACAGGCAGGGAGGGAGAGACCCAGTACTTC.

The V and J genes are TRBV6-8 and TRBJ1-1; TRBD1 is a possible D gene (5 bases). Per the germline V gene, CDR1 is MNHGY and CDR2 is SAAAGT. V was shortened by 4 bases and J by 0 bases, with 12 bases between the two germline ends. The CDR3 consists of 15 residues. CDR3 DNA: TGTGCCAGCAGTTTTGAGGGACGGATGAACACTGAAGCTTTCTTT. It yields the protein CASSFEGRMNTEAFF.

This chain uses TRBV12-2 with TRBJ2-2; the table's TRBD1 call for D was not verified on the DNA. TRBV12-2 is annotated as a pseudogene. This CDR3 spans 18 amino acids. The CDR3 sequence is CASRFTETCRAGTGELFF. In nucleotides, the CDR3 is TGTGCAAGTCGCTTCACCGAAACTTGCAGGGCAGGCACCGGGGAGCTGTTTTTT.

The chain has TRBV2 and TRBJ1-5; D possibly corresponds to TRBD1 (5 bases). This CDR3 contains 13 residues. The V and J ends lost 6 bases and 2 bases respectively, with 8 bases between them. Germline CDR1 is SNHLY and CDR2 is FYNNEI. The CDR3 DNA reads TGTGCCAGCAGACAGGAAGGCAATCAGCCCCAGCATTTT. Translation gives CASRQEGNQPQHF.

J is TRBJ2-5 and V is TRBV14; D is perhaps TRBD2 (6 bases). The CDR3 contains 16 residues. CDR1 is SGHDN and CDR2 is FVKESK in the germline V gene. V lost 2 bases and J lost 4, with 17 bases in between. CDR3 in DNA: TGTGCCAGCAGCCAATCCGTAGGAGGGGATCGAGAGACCCAGTACTTC. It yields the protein CASSQSVGGDRETQYF. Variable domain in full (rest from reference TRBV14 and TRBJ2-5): EAGVTQFPSHSVIEKGQTVTLRCDPISGHDNLYWYRRVMGKEIKFLLHFVKESKQDESGMPNNRFLAERTGGTYSTLKVQPAELEDSGVYFCASSQSVGGDRETQYFGPGTRLLVL.

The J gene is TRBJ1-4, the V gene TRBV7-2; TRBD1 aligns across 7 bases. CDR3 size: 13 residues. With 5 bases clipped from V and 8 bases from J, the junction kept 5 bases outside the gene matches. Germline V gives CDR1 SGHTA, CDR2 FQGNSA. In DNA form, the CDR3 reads TGTGCCAGCAGCCGGGACAGAGGAGAAAAACTGTTTTTT. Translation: CASSRDRGEKLFF.

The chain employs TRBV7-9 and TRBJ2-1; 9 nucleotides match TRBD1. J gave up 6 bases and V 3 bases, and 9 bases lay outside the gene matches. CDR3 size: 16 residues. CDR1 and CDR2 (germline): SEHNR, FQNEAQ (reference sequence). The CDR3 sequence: CASSFRTGTGFNEQFF. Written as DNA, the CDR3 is TGTGCCAGCAGCTTCAGGACCGGGACAGGGTTCAATGAGCAGTTCTTC.

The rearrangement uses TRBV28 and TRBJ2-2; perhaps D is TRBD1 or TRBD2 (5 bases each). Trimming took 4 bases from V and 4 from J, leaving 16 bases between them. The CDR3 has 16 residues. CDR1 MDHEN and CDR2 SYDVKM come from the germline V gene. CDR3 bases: TGTGCCAGCAGTTCGGGACGGGACCGCGGCACCGGGGAGCTGTTTTTT. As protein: CASSSGRDRGTGELFF.

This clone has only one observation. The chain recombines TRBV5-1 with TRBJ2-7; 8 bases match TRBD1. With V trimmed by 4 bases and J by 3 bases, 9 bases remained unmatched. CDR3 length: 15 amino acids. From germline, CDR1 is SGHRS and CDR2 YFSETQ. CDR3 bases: TGCGCCAGCAGCATGCAAGGACAGGGCGTCTACGAGCAGTACTTC. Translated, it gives CASSMQGQGVYEQYF. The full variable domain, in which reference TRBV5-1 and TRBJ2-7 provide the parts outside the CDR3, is KAGVTQTPRYLIKTRGQQVTLSCSPISGHRSVSWYQQTPGQGLQFLFEYFSETQRNKGNFPGRFSGRQFSNSRSEMNVSTLELGDSALYLCASSMQGQGVYEQYFGPGTRLTVT.

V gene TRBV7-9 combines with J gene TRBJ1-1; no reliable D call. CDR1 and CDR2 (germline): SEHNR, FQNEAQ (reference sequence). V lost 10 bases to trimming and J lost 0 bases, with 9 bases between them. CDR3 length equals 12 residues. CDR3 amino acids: CATNLMNTEAFF. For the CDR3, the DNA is TGTGCCACAAACCTTATGAACACTGAAGCTTTCTTT.

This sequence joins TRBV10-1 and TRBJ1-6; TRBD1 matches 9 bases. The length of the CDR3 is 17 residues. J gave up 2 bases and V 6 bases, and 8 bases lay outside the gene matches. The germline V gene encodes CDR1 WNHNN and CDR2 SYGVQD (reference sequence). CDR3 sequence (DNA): TGCGCCAGCAGGGCGACAGGGGGAGAGGCCTATAATTCACCCCTCCACTTT. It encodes CASRATGGEAYNSPLHF.

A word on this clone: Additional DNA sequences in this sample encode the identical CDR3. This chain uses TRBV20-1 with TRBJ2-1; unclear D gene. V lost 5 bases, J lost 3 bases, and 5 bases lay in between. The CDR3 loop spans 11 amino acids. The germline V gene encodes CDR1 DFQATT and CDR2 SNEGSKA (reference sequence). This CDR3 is CSAPSYNEQFF. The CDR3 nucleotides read TGCAGTGCTCCAAGCTACAATGAGCAGTTCTTC.

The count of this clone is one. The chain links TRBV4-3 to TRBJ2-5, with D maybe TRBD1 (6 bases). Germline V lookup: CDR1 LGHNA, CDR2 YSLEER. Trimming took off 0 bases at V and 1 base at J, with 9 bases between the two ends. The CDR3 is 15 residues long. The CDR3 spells CASSQDRGSQETQYF. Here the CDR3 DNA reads TGCGCCAGCAGCCAAGATAGGGGGTCCCAAGAGACCCAGTACTTC.

CDR3 residues: CASRVGGTEAFF. The CDR3 DNA reads as TGTGCCAGCAGGGTGGGGGGGACTGAAGCTTTCTTT. The rearrangement links TRBV2 to TRBJ1-1, with D possibly being TRBD1 (5 bases). V lost 6 bases to trimming and J lost 5 bases, with 10 bases between them. This CDR3 has 12 residues. Germline V gene data show CDR1 as SNHLY and CDR2 as FYNNEI.

DNA of the CDR3: TGTGCCAGTAGGACGGGGGCATCGGGGGAGCTGTTTTTT. Translating it yields CASRTGASGELFF. J is TRBJ2-2 and V is TRBV19, with D perhaps matching TRBD1 or TRBD2 (6 bases each). Per germline, CDR1 LNHDA and CDR2 SQIVND (reference sequence). With 6 bases removed from V and 8 bases from J, the gap between germline ends came to 13 bases. The CDR3 runs to 13 residues.

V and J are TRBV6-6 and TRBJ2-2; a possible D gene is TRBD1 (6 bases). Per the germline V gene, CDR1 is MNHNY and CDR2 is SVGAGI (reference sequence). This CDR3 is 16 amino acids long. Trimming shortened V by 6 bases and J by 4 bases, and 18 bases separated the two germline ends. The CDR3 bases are TGTGCCAGCAGCACCCACAGGGAAAGGCTCACCGGGGAGCTGTTTTTT. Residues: CASSTHRERLTGELFF.

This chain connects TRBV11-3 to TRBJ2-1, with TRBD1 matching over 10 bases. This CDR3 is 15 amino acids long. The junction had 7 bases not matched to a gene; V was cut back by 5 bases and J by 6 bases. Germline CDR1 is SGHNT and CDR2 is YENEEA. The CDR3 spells CASSPRQGAVNEQFF. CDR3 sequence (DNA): TGTGCCAGCAGCCCGAGACAGGGGGCTGTCAATGAGCAGTTCTTC.

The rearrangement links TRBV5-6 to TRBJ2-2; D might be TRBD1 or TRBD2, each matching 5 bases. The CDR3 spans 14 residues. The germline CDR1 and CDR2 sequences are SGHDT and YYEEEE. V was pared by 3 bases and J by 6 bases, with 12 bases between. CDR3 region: CASSSGAVPGELFF. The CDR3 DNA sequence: TGTGCCAGCAGCTCCGGGGCCGTACCCGGGGAGCTGTTTTTT. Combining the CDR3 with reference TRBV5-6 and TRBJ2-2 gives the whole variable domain DAGVTQSPTHLIKTRGQQVTLRCSPKSGHDTVSWYQQALGQGPQFIFQYYEEEERQRGNFPDRFSGHQFPNYSSELNVNALLLGDSALYLCASSSGAVPGELFFGEGSRLTVL.

The chain's CDR3 is CSVGGGLQATEAFF. CDR3 nucleotide sequence: TGCAGCGTTGGAGGGGGCCTTCAGGCCACTGAAGCTTTCTTT. V is TRBV29-1 and J is TRBJ1-1; 7 bases align to TRBD1. The V and J ends lost 4 bases and 4 bases, in that order; junction bases with no gene match: 9. CDR3 length: 14 amino acids. The germline gives CDR1 SQVTM, CDR2 ANQGSEA.